Listed below are T cell receptor beta chains from one sample, sequenced in a study of blood T cells in healthy people across ages. TCRdb processed the 5' RACE reads anew with MiXCR; each CDR3 protein has one entry. The table includes about 900,000 distinct CDR3 sequences, approximately 59% detected once. Sequencing was done on a sample of blood. These receptors all stem from a man aged 25 to 40 in good health. CDR3s include the opening cysteine and the closing phenylalanine or tryptophan. A D gene is named only where the DNA matches it firmly. Not all rows give a size; the values are once, few, many and, for expanded clones, a class.

CDR3 protein,CDR3 DNA,D gene,clone size,J gene,V gene
CSVEGIDPTDTQYF,TGCAGCGTTGAAGGGATAGATCCCACAGATACGCAGTATTTT,.,.,TRBJ2-3,TRBV29-1
CASSYSRSGQETQYF,TGTGCCAGCAGTTACTCGAGGTCTGGCCAAGAGACCCAGTACTTC,.,.,TRBJ2-5,TRBV6-2/TRBV6-3
CAISEPGQGVQETQYF,TGTGCCATCAGTGAGCCAGGACAGGGGGTACAAGAGACCCAGTACTTC,TRBD1,.,TRBJ2-5,TRBV10-3
CASTTTSGGASHTQYF,TGTGCCAGCACCACGACTAGCGGGGGGGCCTCACATACGCAGTATTTT,TRBD2,.,TRBJ2-3,TRBV7-2
CASSRTGGVYEQYF,TGTGCCAGCAGTCGCACAGGGGGGGTGTACGAGCAGTACTTC,.,.,TRBJ2-7,TRBV27
CASSLAAGFTGGYTF,TGCGCCAGCAGCTTGGCGGCAGGGTTCACAGGTGGCTACACCTTC,.,.,TRBJ1-2,TRBV5-1
CASSLGGRAQPQHF,TGTGCCAGCAGCTTAGGAGGCAGGGCTCAGCCCCAGCATTTT,.,.,TRBJ1-5,TRBV7-2
CASSLRAIDNEQFF,TGTGCCAGCAGTTTACGAGCGATCGACAATGAGCAGTTCTTC,.,.,TRBJ2-1,TRBV28
CASSVTSGGPGAQYF,TGTGCCAGCAGCGTTACTAGCGGGGGGCCCGGGGCCCAGTACTTC,TRBD2,.,TRBJ2-5,TRBV11-1
CASSQDGRTLAKNIQYF,TGCGCCAGCAGCCAAGATGGGCGGACTCTAGCCAAAAACATTCAGTACTTC,.,.,TRBJ2-4,TRBV4-1
CASSHEITSGASTGGRNEQFF,TGTGCCAGCAGCCATGAAATTACTAGCGGGGCTTCAACGGGCGGTCGAAATGAGCAGTTCTTC,TRBD2,few,TRBJ2-1,TRBV4-2
CASSRIQTTEMPYGYTF,TGCGCCAGCAGCCGAATACAAACCACCGAGATGCCGTATGGCTACACCTTC,.,few,TRBJ1-2,TRBV5-1
CASSINPGQGVSHEQYF,TGTGCCAGCAGCATCAACCCGGGACAGGGTGTTTCCCACGAGCAGTACTTC,TRBD1,many,TRBJ2-7,TRBV7-3
CASSYSVGEGGYTF,TGTGCCAGCAGTTACTCGGTAGGGGAGGGTGGCTACACCTTC,.,.,TRBJ1-2,TRBV6-6
CASSDGNSNEKLFF,TGTGCCAGCAGCGACGGGAATTCTAATGAAAAACTGTTTTTT,.,.,TRBJ1-4,TRBV28
CASSGGGDEQFF,TGTGCCAGCAGCGGGGGAGGAGATGAGCAGTTCTTC,.,few,TRBJ2-1,TRBV2
CASSPVVDMNTEAFF,TGTGCCAGCAGCCCAGTTGTGGACATGAACACTGAAGCTTTCTTT,.,.,TRBJ1-1,TRBV7-2
CASSKGQGSYNEQFF,TGTGCCAGCAGCAAGGGACAGGGTTCCTACAATGAGCAGTTCTTC,TRBD1,.,TRBJ2-1,TRBV7-3
CSVETAGADTQYF,TGCAGCGTAGAGACAGCTGGGGCAGATACGCAGTATTTT,.,.,TRBJ2-3,TRBV29-1
CASSFSSGGAGHNEQFF,TGTGCCAGCAGTTTCTCTAGCGGGGGGGCCGGACATAATGAGCAGTTCTTC,TRBD2,once,TRBJ2-1,TRBV6-6
CASPGSNQPQHF,TGTGCCAGTCCTGGGAGCAATCAGCCCCAGCATTTT,.,.,TRBJ1-5,TRBV10-3
CASSFGQSYNQPQHF,TGTGCCAGCAGTTTCGGACAGTCTTATAATCAGCCCCAGCATTTT,.,few,TRBJ1-5,TRBV12-3/TRBV12-4
CASSYFGLGGLFF,TGTGCCAGCAGTTACTTCGGCCTAGGGGGTCTGTTTTTT,.,.,TRBJ2-2,TRBV6-2/TRBV6-3
CASGKGGPNEQFF,TGTGCCAGCGGCAAGGGGGGCCCCAATGAGCAGTTCTTC,.,few,TRBJ2-1,TRBV28
CASSLERQENTEAFF,TGTGCCAGCAGTTTGGAAAGACAGGAGAACACTGAAGCTTTCTTT,.,.,TRBJ1-1,TRBV28
CASSYGTSTNEKLFF,TGTGCCAGCAGTTACGGGACGAGCACTAATGAAAAACTGTTTTTT,.,.,TRBJ1-4,TRBV6-2/TRBV6-3
CASSGQNPETQYF,TGTGCCAGCAGTGGACAGAATCCAGAGACCCAGTACTTC,.,.,TRBJ2-5,TRBV2
CASSEYPGQVRNEQFF,TGTGCCAGCAGTGAATATCCGGGACAGGTTAGAAATGAGCAGTTCTTC,TRBD1,.,TRBJ2-1,TRBV6-1
CSARETGHRGYTF,TGCAGTGCTAGAGAGACAGGGCACCGGGGCTACACCTTC,TRBD1,.,TRBJ1-2,TRBV20-1
CSASNEGEINSPLHF,TGCAGTGCTAGCAATGAAGGGGAGATCAATTCACCCCTCCACTTT,.,few,TRBJ1-6,TRBV20-1
CATNGGAYEQYF,TGTGCCACCAATGGAGGAGCCTACGAGCAGTACTTC,.,.,TRBJ2-7,TRBV28